A selection of T cell receptor beta chains follows, all from one sample in a study of shared clonotypes between healthy human individuals. Sequencing was performed with immunoSEQ multiplex PCR; in TCRdb, only in-frame clones are kept and a portion is missing. This table holds about 480,000 clones, about three quarters found once. Sequencing was carried out using PBMCs. The source is a woman in her forties in good health. Some clones in this sample may be carry-over from other donors' samples. Each CDR3 is given with its conserved first and last residue. The D gene is left open where the match is weak. A clone size is listed for some rows: how often the clone was seen (once, few, many), or a class if it is expanded.

NA,NA,TRBJ2-2,TRBV7-9,TGTGCCAGCAGCTTATCCAGTCTGAGCACCGGGGAGCTGTTTTTT,CASSLSSLSTGELFF
NA,NA,TRBJ2-5,TRBV7-8,TGTGCCAGCAGCTCAAATAGGGGCCTACACGACCAAGAGACCCAGTACTTC,CASSSNRGLHDQETQYF
NA,TRBD1,TRBJ1-3,TRBV7-2,TGTGCCAGCAGTCCCGCAGGGGGTCTTACTGGAAACACCATATATTTT,CASSPAGGLTGNTIYF
NA,NA,TRBJ2-1,TRBV4-1,TGCGCCAGCAGCCAAGACACGATGCCCTACAATGAGCAGTTCTTC,CASSQDTMPYNEQFF
once,NA,TRBJ2-3,TRBV7-2,TGTGCCAGCAGCCTGGTCAGTAGCGCAGATACGCAGTATTTT,CASSLVSSADTQYF
NA,TRBD2,TRBJ2-1,TRBV9,TGTGCCAGCAGCGTAGGGACTAGCGTCTACAATGAGCAGTTCTTC,CASSVGTSVYNEQFF
NA,NA,TRBJ2-5,TRBV6-5,TGTGCCAGCAGTTCCAGGGGAGAGACCCAGTACTTC,CASSSRGETQYF
NA,TRBD2,TRBJ2-7,TRBV7-2,TGTGCCAGCAGCCCCCTGAGGCGGGAGGGAAGCGAGCAGTACTTC,CASSPLRREGSEQYF
NA,NA,TRBJ2-7,TRBV28,TGTGCCAGCACGGACAGCGTATCCTACGAGCAGTACTTC,CASTDSVSYEQYF
NA,NA,TRBJ2-7,TRBV6-1,TGTGCCAGCAGTGAGGGGTTCTTAGCAACCTACGAGCAGTACTTC,CASSEGFLATYEQYF
NA,TRBD2,TRBJ2-1,TRBV6-5,TGTGCCAGCAGGGGGACTAGCGGGAGAGGTGGTGAGCAGTTCTTC,CASRGTSGRGGEQFF
few,NA,TRBJ2-7,TRBV5-1,TGCGCCAGCAGCTTGGCCACGGGTGGGGGGACCACCTACGAGCAGTACTTC,CASSLATGGGTTYEQYF
NA,NA,TRBJ1-5,TRBV7-2,TGTGCCAGCAGCCGAGAAGGACGGTACAATCAGCCCCAGCATTTT,CASSREGRYNQPQHF
NA,TRBD2,TRBJ2-7,TRBV7-2,TGTGCCAGCAGCTTAGCTAGCGGGAGGTCAGGCGAGCAGTACTTC,CASSLASGRSGEQYF
NA,NA,TRBJ2-1,TRBV11-2,TGTGCCAGCAGCTTGAGGGAACGGGCGTACAATGAGCAGTTCTTC,CASSLRERAYNEQFF
NA,TRBD1,TRBJ1-3,TRBV12-5,TGTGCTAGTGGTTTGGTAAAATGGGGGAACGGGACAGACTTTTTTGGAAACACCATATATTTT,CASGLVKWGNGTDFFGNTIYF
NA,TRBD2,TRBJ2-2,TRBV7-8,TGTGCCAGCGGACTAGCGGGAGGCACCGGGGAGCTGTTTTTT,CASGLAGGTGELFF
NA,TRBD1,TRBJ2-3,TRBV28,TGTGCCAGCAGTTCCACCGGGACAGGGGTAACAGATACGCAGTATTTT,CASSSTGTGVTDTQYF
NA,NA,TRBJ1-1,TRBV5-1,TGCGCCAGCAGCTTGGGGAGTGGGGGCAACACTGAAGCTTTCTTT,CASSLGSGGNTEAFF
NA,TRBD1,TRBJ2-2,TRBV5-4,TGTGCCAGCAGCTTGGGGACAGGGTCTTCCACCGGGGAGCTGTTTTTT,CASSLGTGSSTGELFF
NA,NA,TRBJ1-5,TRBV19,TGTGCCAGTAGTGGATACAGGGATGCTTATAGCAATCAGCCCCAGCATTTT,CASSGYRDAYSNQPQHF
NA,TRBD1,TRBJ2-2,TRBV28,TGTGCCAGCAGTACAGGGGGATCCGGGGAGCTGTTTTTT,CASSTGGSGELFF